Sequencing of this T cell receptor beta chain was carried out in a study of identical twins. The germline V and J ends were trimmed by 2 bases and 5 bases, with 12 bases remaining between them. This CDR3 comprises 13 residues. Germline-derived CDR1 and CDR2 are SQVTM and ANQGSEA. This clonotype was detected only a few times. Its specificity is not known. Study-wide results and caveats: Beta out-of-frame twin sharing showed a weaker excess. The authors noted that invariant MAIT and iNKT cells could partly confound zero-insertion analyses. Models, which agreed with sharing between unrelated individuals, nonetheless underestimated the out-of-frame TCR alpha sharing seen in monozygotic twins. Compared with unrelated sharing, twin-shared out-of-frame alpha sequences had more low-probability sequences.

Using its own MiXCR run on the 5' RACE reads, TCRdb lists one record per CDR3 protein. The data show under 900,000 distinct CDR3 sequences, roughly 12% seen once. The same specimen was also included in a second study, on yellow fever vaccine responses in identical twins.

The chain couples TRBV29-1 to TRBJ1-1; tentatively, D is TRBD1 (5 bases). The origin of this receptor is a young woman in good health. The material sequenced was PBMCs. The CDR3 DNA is TGCAGCGTTGAATGGGGTAAGGGGACTGAAGCTTTCTTT. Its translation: CSVEWGKGTEAFF.